One sample yielded the 21 T cell receptor beta chains listed below, sequenced in a study of regulatory T cells in long-lasting Graves disease. Building the TCR beta libraries relied on iRepertoire HTBI primers, and CDR3 regions underwent Arm-PCR. TCRdb re-analysed the multiplex PCR reads in MiXCR, keeping a single row per CDR3 protein. There are 580,000 or so distinct CDR3 sequences in the sample; about 16% occur only once, and approximately 12% lies in the top ten. Time point given: newly diagnosed GD, antithyroid drugs for less than 3 months. The authors made the TCR library using RNA they extracted from PBMCs. These data also formed part of another study, on T cells in Graves' hyperthyroidism and ophthalmopathy.

The input for sequencing was peripheral blood mononuclear cells (PBMCs), taken at new diagnosis, from a patient treated with antithyroid drugs. These receptors were collected from a man between 18 and 35 years old with Graves disease.

Ten or more counts support this clonotype. The chain joins TRBV27 to TRBJ2-2; 8 bases are a match to TRBD2. There are 15 residues in the CDR3. The germline gives CDR1 MNHEY, CDR2 SMNVEV (reference sequence). Germline trimming cut 2 bases from V and 4 bases from J; bases unmatched to any gene: 3. The CDR3 protein is CASSLGTRGTGELFF. CDR3 DNA: TGTGCCAGCAGTTTAGGGACTAGGGGCACCGGGGAGCTGTTTTTT.

V usage is TRBV5-6 and J usage is TRBJ1-1; D call uncertain. This CDR3 spans 14 amino acids. In germline, CDR1 is SGHDT, CDR2 YYEEEE. V was pared by 0 bases and J by 4 bases, with 10 bases between. As DNA, the CDR3 is TGTGCCAGCAGCTTGGTCGACGAGGGCACTGAAGCTTTCTTT. Encoded protein: CASSLVDEGTEAFF.

A few counts support this clonotype. The J gene is TRBJ1-5, the V gene TRBV3-1, with D hard to call. Germline values: CDR1 LGHDT, CDR2 YNNKEL (reference sequence). The CDR3 extends over 14 amino acids. Trimming took off 4 bases at V and 0 bases at J, with 7 bases between the two ends. The CDR3 loop reads CASSRAYSNQPQHF. DNA for the CDR3: TGTGCCAGCAGCCGGGCTTATAGCAATCAGCCCCAGCATTTT.

At least ten counts were recorded for this clonotype. The chain links TRBV27 to TRBJ1-2; D is undetermined. Trimming removed 0 bases from V and 2 bases from J, with 10 bases in between. The CDR3 covers 15 residues. The germline gives CDR1 MNHEY, CDR2 SMNVEV (reference sequence). CDR3 in DNA: TGTGCCAGCAGTTTATCTGGCAGGTCCAACTATGGCTACACCTTC. Its translation is CASSLSGRSNYGYTF.

This clonotype showed up many times. This chain joins TRBV30 and TRBJ1-2; D is possibly TRBD1 (6 bases). CDR1 GTSNPN and CDR2 SVGIG come from the germline V gene (reference sequence). Trimming shortened V by 2 bases and J by 2 bases, and 12 bases separated the two germline ends. The CDR3 is 14 amino acids. The CDR3 sequence: CAWSSTGRNYGYTF. The CDR3 bases are TGTGCCTGGAGTTCGACAGGACGCAACTATGGCTACACCTTC.

This clonotype occurred many times. The J gene is TRBJ1-4, the V gene TRBV12-3 or TRBV12-4, with TRBD1 matching over 7 bases. V shed 5 bases, J shed 8 bases, and the junction held 14 bases outside the gene matches. The CDR3 extends over 16 amino acids. The CDR3 loop is CASSPNFAPGQEKLFF. The CDR3 DNA reads TGTGCCAGCAGTCCCAACTTCGCACCGGGACAGGAAAAACTGTTTTTT.

This clonotype was counted many times. This chain uses TRBV20-1 with TRBJ2-1, with D possibly being TRBD2 (6 bases). Trimming took off 2 bases at V and 2 bases at J, with 13 bases between the two ends. This CDR3 comprises 15 residues. The V gene's germline CDR1 is DFQATT and CDR2 SNEGSKA (reference sequence). The CDR3 sequence is CSARRPGVPYNEQFF. CDR3 DNA: TGCAGTGCTAGAAGGCCGGGAGTACCCTACAATGAGCAGTTCTTC.

The table lists this clonotype with a few counts. The chain uses TRBV12-5 and TRBJ2-7; TRBD1 might be the D (6 bases). The V gene's germline CDR1 is LGHNT and CDR2 FRNRAP. The CDR3 loop spans 14 amino acids. V was cut by 2 bases and J by 11 bases, with 19 bases left in between. The CDR3 loop reads CASGLYPGAGVEYF. DNA for the CDR3: TGTGCTAGTGGTTTGTATCCAGGGGCCGGGGTGGAGTACTTC.

This clonotype was observed a handful of times. V gene TRBV6-2 or TRBV6-3 combines with J gene TRBJ2-2, with no clear D. V gave up 0 bases and J gave up 4 bases, with 12 bases separating them. The CDR3 has 16 amino acids. CDR1 and CDR2 (germline): MNHEY, SVGEGT. Here the CDR3 reads CASSYSGHLGTGELFF. Here the CDR3 DNA reads TGTGCCAGCAGTTACTCCGGCCACCTCGGCACCGGGGAGCTGTTTTTT.

This clonotype was counted between two and nine times. The rearrangement uses TRBV5-1 and TRBJ2-2, with TRBD2 matching over 7 bases. Trimming took 0 bases from V and 4 from J; bases not matched to a gene: 3. CDR3 length equals 15 residues. CDR1 and CDR2 (germline): SGHRS, YFSETQ. CDR3 in amino acids: CASSLVAGPTGELFF. The CDR3 region has the DNA TGCGCCAGCAGCTTGGTAGCGGGTCCCACCGGGGAGCTGTTTTTT.

The chain links TRBV19 to TRBJ1-6; the D is unclear. The CDR3 has 14 amino acids. Germline V gene data show CDR1 as LNHDA and CDR2 as SQIVND (reference sequence). Trimming took off 7 bases at V and 5 bases at J, with 12 bases between the two ends. The CDR3 DNA reads as TGTGCCAGTAAGATGGCAGTCGATAATTCACCCCTCCACTTT. Translation: CASKMAVDNSPLHF.

This clonotype was recorded at least ten times. This chain joins TRBV2 and TRBJ2-1; D may correspond to TRBD1 or TRBD2 (5 bases each). The germline gives CDR1 SNHLY, CDR2 FYNNEI. The CDR3 length is 12 residues. V lost 4 bases and J 9 bases, leaving 10 bases between the germline ends. CDR3 coding DNA: TGTGCCAGCAGTGTCGGGGCCATTGAGCAGTTCTTC. Translated: CASSVGAIEQFF.

This clonotype was seen only a few times. This chain joins TRBV7-9 and TRBJ2-1; no reliable D call. Trimming stripped 8 bases from V and 7 bases from J, with 9 bases between. There are 11 residues in the CDR3. Per the germline V gene, CDR1 is SEHNR and CDR2 is FQNEAQ (reference sequence). This chain's CDR3 is CASCAGNEQFF. The CDR3 bases are TGTGCCAGCTGCGCCGGTAATGAGCAGTTCTTC.

Ten or more counts support this clonotype. This rearrangement joins TRBV7-2 to TRBJ2-1; 10 bases fit TRBD2. Germline CDR1 reads SGHTA; CDR2 reads FQGNSA. V trimming: 8 bases; J trimming: 2 bases; junction bases outside the gene matches: 3. The CDR3 sequence is 14 residues long. The CDR3 here is CASGGLAAYNEQFF. CDR3 nucleotides: TGTGCCAGCGGAGGACTAGCGGCCTACAATGAGCAGTTCTTC. Full variable domain (outside the CDR3, taken from reference TRBV7-2 and TRBJ2-1): GAGVSQSPSNKVTEKGKDVELRCDPISGHTALYWYRQSLGQGLEFLIYFQGNSAPDKSGLPSDRFSAERTGGSVSTLTIQRTQQEDSAVYLCASGGLAAYNEQFFGPGTRLTVL.

This clonotype was seen a few times. This sequence joins TRBV7-2 and TRBJ2-7; unclear D gene. V was clipped by 0 bases and J by 4 bases, with 10 bases between them. Germline values: CDR1 SGHTA, CDR2 FQGNSA. CDR3 length: 14 residues. In DNA, the CDR3 is TGTGCCAGCAGCTTAGCTTTTCAGCTATACGAGCAGTACTTC. Translated, it gives CASSLAFQLYEQYF.

This chain joins TRBV2 and TRBJ1-1; 8 bases line up with TRBD1. The CDR3 is made up of 15 amino acids. Trimming removed 7 bases from V and 0 bases from J; junction bases left unmatched: 7. The germline V gene has CDR1 SNHLY and CDR2 FYNNEI. CDR3 sequence (DNA): TGTGCCAGCAAGAGCAGGACAGGGATGAACACTGAAGCTTTCTTT. Encoded protein: CASKSRTGMNTEAFF.

This clonotype was observed at least ten times. J is TRBJ2-3 and V is TRBV28; D is unresolved. The CDR3 loop spans 14 amino acids. The germline V gene has CDR1 MDHEN and CDR2 SYDVKM. With 5 bases removed from V and 7 bases from J, the gap between germline ends came to 16 bases. The CDR3 DNA reads as TGTGCCAGCAGTCTCGAAGCAGGAACGAATACGCAGTATTTT. Its protein is CASSLEAGTNTQYF. Based on the CDR3 plus reference TRBV28 and TRBJ2-3, the full variable domain is DVKVTQSSRYLVKRTGEKVFLECVQDMDHENMFWYRQDPGLGLRLIYFSYDVKMKEKGDIPEGYSVSREKKERFSLILESASTNQTSMYLCASSLEAGTNTQYFGPGTRLTVL.

The rearrangement uses TRBV7-2 and TRBJ2-7, with 8 bases aligning to TRBD1. CDR1 is SGHTA and CDR2 is FQGNSA in the germline V gene. The CDR3 has 15 residues. V gave up 5 bases and J gave up 3 bases; unmatched junction bases: 9. The chain's CDR3 is CASSVDRGPGYEQYF. As DNA, the CDR3 is TGTGCCAGCAGCGTCGACAGGGGCCCGGGCTACGAGCAGTACTTC.

This clonotype has a count of ten or more. The chain joins TRBV18 to TRBJ2-7, with 8 bases identical to TRBD1. Germline lookup yields CDR1 KGHSH and CDR2 LQKENI. V gave up 7 bases and J gave up 2 bases; unmatched junction bases: 7. The CDR3 sequence is 14 residues long. DNA for the CDR3: TGTGCCAGCTGTGGCGGGACAGGCGCCTACGAGCAGTACTTC. Residues: CASCGGTGAYEQYF. Supplemented by reference TRBV18 and TRBJ2-7, the full variable domain reads NAGVMQNPRHLVRRRGQEARLRCSPMKGHSHVYWYRQLPEEGLKFMVYLQKENIIDESGMPKERFSAEFPKEGPSILRIQQVVRGDSAAYFCASCGGTGAYEQYFGPGTRLTVT.

This clonotype was recorded at least ten times. This sequence joins TRBV27 and TRBJ1-1; tentative D call: TRBD1 (5 bases). V was trimmed by 6 bases and J by 1 base, leaving 15 bases between them. Germline CDR1 is MNHEY and CDR2 is SMNVEV (reference sequence). The CDR3 spans 15 residues. CDR3 amino acids: CASSRSGLTNTEAFF. CDR3 in DNA: TGTGCCAGCAGCCGTTCGGGACTCACGAACACTGAAGCTTTCTTT.

This clonotype was detected only a few times. The rearrangement links TRBV3-1 to TRBJ2-1; D is uncertain. The CDR3 has 14 amino acids. V was cut by 0 bases and J by 5 bases, with 8 bases left in between. Germline CDR1 is LGHDT and CDR2 is YNNKEL (reference sequence). The CDR3 protein is CASSQERENNEQFF. The CDR3 nucleotides are TGTGCCAGCAGCCAAGAGCGAGAAAACAATGAGCAGTTCTTC.